The clone carrying this TCR beta chain was counted between two and nine times. Its antigen is as yet unknown. This sample is part of a study of T cell responses to AZD1222 COVID-19 vaccine. The V end lost 0 bases, the J end lost 10 bases, and 17 bases lay between the germline ends. The length of the CDR3 is 15 residues. Germline CDR1 SGHRS, CDR2 YFSETQ. Second doses at about 4 or about 12 weeks were pooled. The repertoire was sequenced with immunoSEQ multiplex PCR; TCRdb's copy has only in-frame clones and lacks some. Of roughly 100,000 clones listed, roughly 89% were seen once; the top ten hold 44%. Study-level points and caveats: Donors were chiefly white British, with a greater number of females, and clonal diversity was perhaps underestimated. Spike was spanned by vaccine-associated CD4 TCRs, which were dominant at 160-218 and 743-854. A rise in Spike-specific TCR breadth and depth followed two AZD1222 doses.

Sequenced material: peripheral blood, taken 28 days after the second AZD1222 dose. The chain recombines TRBV5-1 with TRBJ2-1, with D tentatively TRBD1 or TRBD2 (5 bases each). The sequence was obtained from an adult who received the AZD1222 COVID-19 vaccine. CDR3 region: CASSLDSEGLGEQFF. CDR3 sequence (DNA): TGCGCCAGCAGCTTGGACTCCGAGGGGCTAGGGGAGCAGTTCTTC.